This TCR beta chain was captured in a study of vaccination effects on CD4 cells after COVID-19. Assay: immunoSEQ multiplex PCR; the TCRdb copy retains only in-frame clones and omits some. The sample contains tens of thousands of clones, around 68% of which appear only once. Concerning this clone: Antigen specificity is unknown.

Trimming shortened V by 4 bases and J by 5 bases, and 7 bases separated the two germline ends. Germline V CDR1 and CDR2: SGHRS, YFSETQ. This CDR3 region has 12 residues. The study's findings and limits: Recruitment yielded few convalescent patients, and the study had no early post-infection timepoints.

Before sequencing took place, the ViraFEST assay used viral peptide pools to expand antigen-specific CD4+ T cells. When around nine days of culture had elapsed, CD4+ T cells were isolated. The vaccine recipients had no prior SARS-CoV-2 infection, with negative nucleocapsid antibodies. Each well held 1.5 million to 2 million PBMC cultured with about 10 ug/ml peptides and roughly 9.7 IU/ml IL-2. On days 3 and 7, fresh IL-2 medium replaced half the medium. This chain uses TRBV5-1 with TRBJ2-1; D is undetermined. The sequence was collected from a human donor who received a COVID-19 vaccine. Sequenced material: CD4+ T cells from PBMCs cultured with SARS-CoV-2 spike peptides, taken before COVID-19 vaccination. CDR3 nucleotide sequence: TGCGCCAGCAGCCCTTTGGACAATGAGCAGTTCTTC. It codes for CASSPLDNEQFF.